This TCR beta chain was sequenced for a study of T cells in Graves' hyperthyroidism and ophthalmopathy. Germline CDR1 reads SGHRS; CDR2 reads YFSETQ. J was trimmed by 1 base and V by 1 base; bases with no gene match: 2. The CDR3 extends over 15 amino acids. What was amplified from RNA transcripts were TCR beta CDR3 regions. A first-round RT-PCR of the TCR CDR3 used the HTBI primer set. TCRdb itself ran the multiplex PCR reads through MiXCR, one entry per CDR3 protein. Here the sample spans nearly 250,000 distinct CDR3 sequences, approximately 25% being singletons. V is TRBV5-1 and J is TRBJ1-1; 9 bases line up with TRBD1. Material for sequencing was blood. The clonotype comes from a woman between 40 and 50 years old with Graves' ophthalmopathy. The CDR3 DNA is TGCGCCAGCAGCTTGAGGGACAGGGAGAACACTGAAGCTTTCTTT. As protein: CASSLRDRENTEAFF.